A single sample gave rise to the 10 T cell receptor beta chains below, sequenced in a study of cytomegalovirus exposure and HLA in healthy donors. The protocol was immunoSEQ multiplex PCR, while the TCRdb copy is restricted to in-frame clones and leaves out a portion. The sample has over 150,000 clones; around nine tenths are singletons. The sample was PBMCs. The receptor source for this set is a woman aged 18-29 years in good health and CMV-seropositive.

The V call is TRBV19, the J call TRBJ1-5; weak D call: TRBD1 (6 bases). Trimming stripped 9 bases from V and 1 base from J, with 13 bases between. This CDR3 has 14 amino acids. Looked up from germline, CDR1 is LNHDA and CDR2 is SQIVND (reference sequence). The CDR3 region is CASNQQGSNQPQHF. The CDR3, as DNA: TGTGCCAGCAACCAACAGGGAAGCAATCAGCCCCAGCATTTT.

The rearrangement uses TRBV21-1 and TRBJ1-5. TRBV21-1 is designated a pseudogene. The CDR3 extends over 13 amino acids. CDR3 in DNA: TGTGCCAGCAGCAAACCCGGGAATCAGCCCCAGCATTTT. Amino acids: CASSKPGNQPQHF.

The chain joins TRBV4-3 to TRBJ2-7; 7 nucleotides line up with TRBD2. V lost 1 base and J lost 0; bases outside the gene matches: 6. The CDR3 totals 16 residues. CDR1 is LGHNA, CDR2 YSLEER, per germline. CDR3 sequence (DNA): TGCGCCAGCAGCCAAGGAAGCGGGATAAGCTCCTACGAGCAGTACTTC. Its translation is CASSQGSGISSYEQYF.

This clone came up a few times. The gene calls are TRBV19 and TRBJ1-2, with D perhaps matching TRBD1 (6 bases). Trimming pared 3 bases from V and 4 bases from J, leaving 15 bases between. Germline V gene sequence: CDR1 LNHDA, CDR2 SQIVND (reference sequence). The CDR3 is 15 amino acids. For the CDR3, the DNA is TGTGCCAGTAGTATTTCGACTGGGGGCAGCTATGGCTACACCTTC. Translated, it gives CASSISTGGSYGYTF.

The chain carries TRBV2 and TRBJ2-7; maybe TRBD2 (6 bases). The CDR3 consists of 15 residues. V was trimmed by 5 bases and J by 0 bases, leaving 14 bases between them. Per the germline V gene, CDR1 is SNHLY and CDR2 is FYNNEI. The CDR3 DNA follows: TGTGCCAGCAGTATCCGGGACGGGAGCTCCTACGAGCAGTACTTC. Residues: CASSIRDGSSYEQYF.

The gene calls are TRBV5-1 and TRBJ2-7; tentatively, D is TRBD2 (5 bases). V was trimmed by 2 bases and J by 6 bases, leaving 15 bases between them. Looked up from germline, CDR1 is SGHRS and CDR2 is YFSETQ. CDR3 length: 14 amino acids. The CDR3 reads CASSFSAPDSEQYF. The CDR3 DNA reads TGCGCCAGCAGCTTTTCGGCCCCGGACTCCGAGCAGTACTTC.

The J gene is TRBJ2-5, the V gene TRBV5-1; the D is unclear. V dropped 2 bases and J dropped 0 bases, with 5 bases sitting between them. CDR3 length equals 13 residues. Germline V gives CDR1 SGHRS, CDR2 YFSETQ. The chain's CDR3 is CASSFPDQETQYF. CDR3 coding DNA: TGCGCCAGCAGCTTTCCAGACCAAGAGACCCAGTACTTC.

CDR3 bases: TGTGCCAGCAGCTTAGTAGGTTGGGGGAGGAGGTACGAGCAGTACTTC. Protein product: CASSLVGWGRRYEQYF. The rearrangement uses TRBV11-3 and TRBJ2-7; weak D call: TRBD2 (6 bases). V was pared by 1 base and J by 4 bases, with 17 bases between. Germline CDR1 reads SGHNT; CDR2 reads YENEEA. This CDR3 contains 16 residues.

The chain joins TRBV7-2 to TRBJ2-3; maybe TRBD2 (5 bases). The CDR3 is 14 residues long. The germline CDR1 and CDR2 sequences are SGHTA and FQGNSA. V gave up 1 base and J gave up 5 bases, with 10 bases separating them. The CDR3, as DNA: TGTGCCAGCAGCTTAGTGGGAGTGTTAGATACGCAGTATTTT. As protein: CASSLVGVLDTQYF.

This clone was seen a single time. The chain combines TRBV7-3 with TRBJ2-6; TRBD1 agrees at 9 bases. The CDR3 is made up of 17 amino acids. V lost 1 base to trimming and J lost 3 bases; unmatched junction nucleotides: 4. Looked up from germline, CDR1 is SGHTA and CDR2 is FQGTGA. The CDR3 reads CASSLIGDRDGANVLTF. The CDR3 nucleotides are TGTGCCAGCAGCTTAATAGGGGACAGGGATGGGGCCAACGTCCTGACTTTC.